The rows below give T cell receptor beta chains drawn from one sample of a study of OX40 agonist ivuxolimab in advanced cancers. Clones were sequenced by immunoSEQ multiplex PCR, and TCRdb holds only the in-frame ones, with some missing. Of approximately 78,000 clones in the sample, roughly 82% are singletons; the top ten hold approximately 7%. Sequences were derived from CD4+ or CD8+ T cells sorted from blood, sampled in a trial of the OX40 agonist ivuxolimab. These receptors were collected from an adult with an advanced solid tumor such as melanoma, head and neck, liver or kidney cancer. CDR3s leave out the opening cysteine and the closing phenylalanine or tryptophan. Clone size is given for some rows only: seen once, a few or many times, or a class if the clone is expanded.

j_call clone_size v_call cdr3_aa
TRBJ2-1 - TRBV7-8 ASSRIPERAHNEQF
TRBJ2-7 - TRBV6-5 ASRSGGADSYEQY
TRBJ2-7 - TRBV9 ASSVAGTGVYEQY
TRBJ1-5 few TRBV6-5 ASRAGTGLYQPQH
TRBJ2-1 once TRBV27 ASSPSLAGGTNEQF
TRBJ1-1 - TRBV5-5 ASSQSPGTEAF
TRBJ2-3 - TRBV5-6 ASNLRRTLDTQY
TRBJ1-1 once TRBV7-2 ASSLGHTNTEAF
TRBJ1-1 - TRBV29-1 SATGAAAF
TRBJ2-1 - TRBV6-5 ASSYSRAGGNNEQF
TRBJ1-4 - TRBV5-4 ASSLGGWNEKLF
TRBJ1-4 - TRBV19 ASKGHGPLEKLF
TRBJ1-1 - TRBV6-4 ASSDSGGKNTEAF
TRBJ1-2 - TRBV7-9 ASGTRTLGYT
- once TRBV5-4 ASSFPGTGIVYEQY
TRBJ1-1 - TRBV18 ASSPEGGTEAF
TRBJ2-7 - TRBV29-1 SVDSAGTGVYEQY
TRBJ1-5 - TRBV7-6 ASSFMQPQH
TRBJ2-5 - TRBV25-1 ASSATSGGTVSETQY
TRBJ2-5 - TRBV6-5 ASRAEKGETQY
TRBJ2-3 - TRBV7-2 ASSLVGGGGTDTQY
TRBJ2-7 - TRBV6-1 ASSDPNRWDNEQY
TRBJ1-1 - TRBV6-5 ASSRQGAEAF
TRBJ2-7 - TRBV19 ASSTRLAGVVRYEQY
TRBJ1-6 - TRBV6-5 ASSYSYDYNSPLH
TRBJ1-1 - TRBV9 ASSYRDRGWNTEAF
TRBJ1-1 - TRBV9 ASSVGRANTEAF